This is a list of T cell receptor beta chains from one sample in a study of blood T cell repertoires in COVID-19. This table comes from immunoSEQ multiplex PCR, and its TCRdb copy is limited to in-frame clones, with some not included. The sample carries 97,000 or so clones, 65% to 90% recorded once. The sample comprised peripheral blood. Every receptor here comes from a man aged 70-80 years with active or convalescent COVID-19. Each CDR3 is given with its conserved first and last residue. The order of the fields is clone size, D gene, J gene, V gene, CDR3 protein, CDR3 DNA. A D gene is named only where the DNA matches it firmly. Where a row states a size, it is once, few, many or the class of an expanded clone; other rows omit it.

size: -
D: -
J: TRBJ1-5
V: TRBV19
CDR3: CASSPLGRNQPQHF
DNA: TGTGCCAGTAGTCCCCTGGGGAGAAATCAGCCCCAGCATTTT

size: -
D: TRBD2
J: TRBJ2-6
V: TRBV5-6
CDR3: CASSLEGETSGAGANVLTF
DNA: TGTGCCAGCAGCTTGGAGGGGGAGACTAGCGGGGCTGGGGCCAACGTCCTGACTTTC

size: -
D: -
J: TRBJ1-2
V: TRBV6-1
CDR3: CASSDIQGAHNYGYTF
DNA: TGTGCCAGCAGTGACATACAGGGTGCCCACAACTATGGCTACACCTTC

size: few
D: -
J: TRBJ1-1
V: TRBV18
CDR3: CASSPMGTPMNTEAFF
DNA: TGTGCCAGCTCACCAATGGGGACACCCATGAACACTGAAGCTTTCTTT

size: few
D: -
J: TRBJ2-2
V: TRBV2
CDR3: CASQDLDTGELFF
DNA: TGTGCCAGTCAGGATTTGGACACCGGGGAGCTGTTTTTT

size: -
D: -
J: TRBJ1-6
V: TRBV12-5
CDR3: CASGPDSPLHF
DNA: TGTGCTAGTGGGCCAGATTCACCCCTCCACTTT

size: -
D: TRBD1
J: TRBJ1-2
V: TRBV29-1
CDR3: CSVQKDRGGALRGYTF
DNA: TGCAGCGTCCAAAAGGACAGGGGGGGAGCACTACGTGGCTACACCTTC

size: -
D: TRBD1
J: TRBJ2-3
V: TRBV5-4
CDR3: CASSLYLGGSSTDTQYF
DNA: TGTGCCAGCAGCCTCTATTTAGGGGGCTCTAGCACAGATACGCAGTATTTT

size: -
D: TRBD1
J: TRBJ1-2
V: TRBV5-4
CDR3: CASSHDRGQVGTF
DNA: TGTGCCAGCAGCCACGACAGGGGGCAAGTCGGCACCTTC

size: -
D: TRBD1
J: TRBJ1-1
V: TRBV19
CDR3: CASRGGTGALNTEAFF
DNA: TGTGCCAGTAGGGGAGGGACAGGGGCGTTGAACACTGAAGCTTTCTTT

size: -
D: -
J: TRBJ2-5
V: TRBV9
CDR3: CASSAGEPGGTQYF
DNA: TGTGCCAGCAGCGCCGGTGAGCCCGGGGGGACCCAGTACTTC

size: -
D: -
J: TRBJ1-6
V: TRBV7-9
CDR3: CASSSGTDNSPLHF
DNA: TGTGCCAGCAGTTCCGGGACTGATAATTCACCCCTCCACTTT

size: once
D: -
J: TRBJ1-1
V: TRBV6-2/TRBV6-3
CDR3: CASSYLEMGTEAFF
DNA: TGTGCCAGCAGTTACCTAGAGATGGGTACTGAAGCTTTCTTT

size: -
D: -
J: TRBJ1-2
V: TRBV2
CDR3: CASSGQNYGYTF
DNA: TGTGCCAGCAGCGGACAGAACTATGGCTACACCTTC

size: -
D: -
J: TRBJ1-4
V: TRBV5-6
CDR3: CASSMRRTRRTNEKLFF
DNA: TGTGCCAGCAGCATGAGACGCACGAGGCGCACTAATGAAAAACTGTTTTTT

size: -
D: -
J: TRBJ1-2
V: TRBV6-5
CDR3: CASSTGEPIGYTF
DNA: TGTGCCAGCAGCACGGGGGAACCCATTGGCTACACCTTC

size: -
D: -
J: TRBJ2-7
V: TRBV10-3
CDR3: CAISESRGNNEQYF
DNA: TGTGCCATCAGTGAGTCTCGGGGTAACAACGAGCAGTACTTC

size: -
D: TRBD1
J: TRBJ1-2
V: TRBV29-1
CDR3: CSVGTASPNYGYTF
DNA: TGCAGCGTCGGGACAGCGTCTCCTAACTATGGCTACACCTTC

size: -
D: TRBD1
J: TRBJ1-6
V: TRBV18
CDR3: CASSPSTGQVVSPLHF
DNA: TGTGCCAGCTCACCAAGCACGGGACAGGTTGTTTCACCCCTCCACTTT

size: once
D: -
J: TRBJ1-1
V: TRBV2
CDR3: CASSAVVAAFF
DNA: TGTGCCAGCAGTGCCGTCGTGGCAGCTTTCTTT

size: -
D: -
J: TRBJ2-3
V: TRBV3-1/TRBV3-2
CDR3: CASSQAGLRTDTQYF
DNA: TGTGCCAGCAGCCAAGCTGGACTGCGCACAGATACGCAGTATTTT

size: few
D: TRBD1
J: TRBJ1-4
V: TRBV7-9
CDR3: CASSPGQGVSNEKLFF
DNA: TGTGCCAGCAGCCCGGGACAGGGGGTCTCGAATGAAAAACTGTTTTTT